This T cell receptor (beta chain) comes out of a study of cytomegalovirus exposure and HLA in healthy donors. Donors came from a validation cohort of 90 to 150 subjects, distinct from the first 666-subject cohort. TCRdb keeps only in-frame clones here, not all; method: immunoSEQ multiplex PCR. The sample consists of approximately 170,000 clones, around 90% of them appearing once. The material sequenced was PBMCs. The clonotype comes from a woman under 30 in good health and CMV-seropositive.

CDR3 sequence (DNA): TGTGCCACCAGCAGAGGGAGTTTGCAAGGAGATGAAAAACTGTTTTTT. It specifies CATSRGSLQGDEKLFF. This sequence joins TRBV15 and TRBJ1-4, with unresolved D. Germline CDR1 reads LNHNV; CDR2 reads YYDKDF (reference sequence). Trimming removed 1 base from V and 6 bases from J, with 15 bases in between. The CDR3 extends over 16 amino acids.